This TCR beta chain appears in the sequencing data of a study of blood T cell repertoires in COVID-19. There are 15 residues in the CDR3. Unmatched junction bases numbered 11, after V lost 3 bases and J lost 7 bases. Germline CDR1 is SGHAT and CDR2 is FQNNGV. The method was immunoSEQ multiplex PCR; TCRdb's version includes in-frame clones alone and lacks a portion of them. The data contain some 130,000 clones, over 80% of them singletons. Adults between roughly 18 and 100 years of age took part from 24 US areas. Sequencing was performed on PBMCs or T cells enriched from blood (not recorded which). The sequence was collected from a man aged 25-40 years who had recovered from COVID-19. V is TRBV11-2 and J is TRBJ2-7, with 8 bases matching TRBD1. The CDR3 bases are TGTGCCAGCAGCTTTGCCGGGACAGGTGGTGAGGAGCAGTACTTC. Its protein is CASSFAGTGGEEQYF.